What follows describes a single T cell receptor (beta chain). The record originates from a study of shared T cell receptors in the human thymus. Per the germline V gene, CDR1 is MNHEY and CDR2 is SVGAGI. The CDR3 is 14 residues long. V lost 0 bases to trimming and J lost 6 bases, with 9 bases between them. TCRdb's copy holds only in-frame clones and misses some; the assay was immunoSEQ multiplex PCR. The sample has 630,000 or so clones; around 87% are singletons. A further study also used this sample, focusing on human thymus T cells. From that study: Thymic tissue was derived from resections collected during corrective heart surgery. An apparent bias in V and J gene usage was seen in thymic and blood repertoires.

This sequence joins TRBV6-5 and TRBJ1-5, with a weak D call TRBD1 (6 bases). The sequenced sample consisted of thymocytes. This clonotype was obtained from a boy younger than two with a congenital heart defect. Written as DNA, the CDR3 is TGTGCCAGCAGTTACTCACAGGGCGGTCAGCCCCAGCATTTT. The encoded protein is CASSYSQGGQPQHF.